A single sample is the source of the 18 T cell receptor beta chains below, sequenced in a study of cytomegalovirus exposure and HLA in healthy donors. Clones were sequenced by immunoSEQ multiplex PCR, and TCRdb holds only the in-frame ones, with some missing. Here the sample spans 300,000 to 400,000 clones, approximately 88% being singletons. The sequencing input was PBMCs. These receptors came from a man aged 25-45 years in good health and CMV-seronegative.

The count of this clone is one. The V gene is TRBV13, the J gene TRBJ2-3; 8 bases are a match to TRBD2. The CDR3 totals 16 residues. Trimming removed 4 bases from V and 6 bases from J; junction bases left unmatched: 12. Germline V gene sequence: CDR1 PRHDT, CDR2 FYEKMQ (reference sequence). CDR3: CASSSPQRGNRDTQYF. CDR3 nucleotides: TGTGCCAGCAGCTCCCCACAGCGGGGGAACCGGGATACGCAGTATTTT.

In this sample, this clone turned up a few times. V gene TRBV18 combines with J gene TRBJ1-2; D not certain. CDR3 length equals 14 residues. Trimming pared 6 bases from V and 8 bases from J, leaving 19 bases between. Germline assignment: CDR1 KGHSH and CDR2 LQKENI. This CDR3 reads CASSGGPSRGGYTF. DNA of the CDR3: TGTGCCAGCTCGGGCGGACCGAGCCGGGGAGGCTACACCTTC. The whole variable domain, remainder taken from reference TRBV18 and TRBJ1-2, is NAGVMQNPRHLVRRRGQEARLRCSPMKGHSHVYWYRQLPEEGLKFMVYLQKENIIDESGMPKERFSAEFPKEGPSILRIQQVVRGDSAAYFCASSGGPSRGGYTFGSGTRLTVV.

V is TRBV4-1 and J is TRBJ2-1, with D hard to call. Per the germline V gene, CDR1 is MGHRA and CDR2 is YSYEKL. This CDR3 region has 13 residues. Trimming pared 2 bases from V and 9 bases from J, leaving 11 bases between. The CDR3 DNA follows: TGCGCCAGCAGCCAACCTAAAGCCGGTGAGCAGTTCTTC. Protein: CASSQPKAGEQFF.

The chain joins TRBV6-5 to TRBJ1-2, with a weak D call TRBD1 (6 bases). The V and J ends lost 4 bases and 3 bases respectively, with 12 bases between them. The CDR3 spans 14 residues. In germline, CDR1 is MNHEY, CDR2 SVGAGI. The CDR3 sequence is CASSSDRRYYGYTF. CDR3 in DNA: TGTGCCAGCAGTTCGGACAGAAGGTACTATGGCTACACCTTC.

The chain joins TRBV27 to TRBJ2-5; TRBD2 is a possible D gene (6 bases). Trimming stripped 10 bases from V and 1 base from J, with 16 bases between. CDR3 length equals 14 residues. From germline, CDR1 is MNHEY and CDR2 SMNVEV (reference sequence). The CDR3 bases are TGTGCCACCCGGCGGAGAGCGGGCCAAGAGACCCAGTACTTC. Protein product: CATRRRAGQETQYF.

V and J are TRBV7-6 and TRBJ2-5; the D gene is possibly TRBD2 (6 bases). Trimming pared 1 base from V and 2 bases from J, leaving 11 bases between. CDR1 and CDR2 from the germline V gene are SGHVS and FNYEAQ. The CDR3 extends over 15 amino acids. The CDR3 is CASSLVAGSQETQYF. The CDR3 DNA follows: TGTGCCAGCAGCTTAGTAGCCGGGAGTCAAGAGACCCAGTACTTC.

This chain joins TRBV2 and TRBJ2-1; 8 bases map to TRBD2. This CDR3 contains 15 residues. With V trimmed by 7 bases and J by 7 bases, 12 bases remained unmatched. Looked up from germline, CDR1 is SNHLY and CDR2 is FYNNEI. In DNA, the CDR3 is TGTGCCAGCACTCGAGGAGCGGGGGTTGGTAATGAGCAGTTCTTC. This encodes CASTRGAGVGNEQFF.

The V gene is TRBV7-6, the J gene TRBJ2-7; 7 nucleotides agree with TRBD2. CDR1 SGHVS and CDR2 FNYEAQ come from the germline V gene. V was clipped by 1 base and J by 2 bases; unmatched bases: 5. CDR3 length: 15 amino acids. The CDR3 loop is CASSLGEGQTYEQYF. In DNA, the CDR3 is TGTGCCAGCAGCTTAGGGGAGGGGCAAACCTACGAGCAGTACTTC.

This chain joins TRBV19 and TRBJ2-1, with TRBD1 matching over 7 bases. CDR1 is LNHDA, CDR2 SQIVND, per germline (reference sequence). The CDR3 runs to 14 residues. Germline trimming cut 5 bases from V and 4 bases from J; bases unmatched to any gene: 5. The CDR3 nucleotides read TGTGCCAGTAGTGAAGGGGGCCTTTACAATGAGCAGTTCTTC. Translation gives CASSEGGLYNEQFF.

The rearrangement uses TRBV7-2 and TRBJ2-1; TRBD1 matches 8 bases. The CDR3 has 16 amino acids. The germline CDR1 and CDR2 sequences are SGHTA and FQGNSA. Germline trimming cut 5 bases from V and 5 bases from J; bases unmatched to any gene: 11. CDR3 nucleotides: TGTGCCAGCAGCCCCCTAGGACAGGGTTGGGACAATGAGCAGTTCTTC. Amino acid sequence: CASSPLGQGWDNEQFF. Drawing the rest from reference TRBV7-2 and TRBJ2-1, the complete variable domain is GAGVSQSPSNKVTEKGKDVELRCDPISGHTALYWYRQSLGQGLEFLIYFQGNSAPDKSGLPSDRFSAERTGGSVSTLTIQRTQQEDSAVYLCASSPLGQGWDNEQFFGPGTRLTVL.

The V gene is TRBV19, the J gene TRBJ2-4; no definite D call. CDR3 length: 14 amino acids. Per germline, CDR1 LNHDA and CDR2 SQIVND (reference sequence). With 10 bases removed from V and 0 bases from J, the gap between germline ends came to 13 bases. Here the CDR3 reads CATSAGLAKNIQYF. CDR3 in DNA: TGTGCCACTTCTGCTGGGCTAGCCAAAAACATTCAGTACTTC.

About this clone: The same CDR3 also results from other DNA sequences found in this sample. The chain employs TRBV18 and TRBJ1-2; the match to TRBD1 covers 9 bases. Germline V gene data show CDR1 as KGHSH and CDR2 as LQKENI. The CDR3 consists of 13 residues. V shed 2 bases, J shed 5 bases, and the junction held 0 bases outside the gene matches. CDR3 in DNA: TGTGCCAGCTCACCAGACAGGGGGTATGGCTACACCTTC. This sequence encodes CASSPDRGYGYTF.

The genes are TRBV6-5 and TRBJ1-2; D call uncertain. Trimming removed 0 bases at V and 0 bases at J, with 11 bases between. Germline-derived CDR1 and CDR2 are MNHEY and SVGAGI. This CDR3 region has 16 residues. The CDR3 reads CASSYSMQVPNYGYTF. The CDR3 nucleotides are TGTGCCAGCAGTTACTCGATGCAGGTCCCTAACTATGGCTACACCTTC.

This clone was counted a single time. The gene calls are TRBV29-1 and TRBJ1-1, with TRBD1 identical over 8 bases. The V segment lost 4 bases and the J segment 5 bases; nucleotides outside the gene matches: 6. Germline V lookup: CDR1 SQVTM, CDR2 ANQGSEA. The CDR3 runs 13 residues. The CDR3 nucleotides read TGCAGCGTTGGGCCAGGGGGCTGGACTGAAGCTTTCTTT. Amino acids: CSVGPGGWTEAFF.

This clone was seen a single time. The chain joins TRBV7-6 to TRBJ1-4; the D gene is possibly TRBD1 (6 bases). CDR3 size: 13 residues. The V end lost 5 bases, the J end lost 7 bases, and 11 bases lay between the germline ends. Germline values: CDR1 SGHVS, CDR2 FNYEAQ. CDR3 bases: TGTGCCAGCAGCGCCCTAGGGGGTGAAAAACTGTTTTTT. It is translated as CASSALGGEKLFF.

The chain has TRBV5-1 and TRBJ2-2; 8 nucleotides line up with TRBD1. Unmatched junction bases numbered 5, after V lost 4 bases and J lost 6 bases. This CDR3 is 14 amino acids long. The germline CDR1 and CDR2 sequences are SGHRS and YFSETQ. The CDR3 reads CASSPRTGPGELFF. The CDR3 DNA sequence: TGCGCCAGCAGCCCCCGGACAGGGCCCGGGGAGCTGTTTTTT.

V gene TRBV30 combines with J gene TRBJ1-3, with TRBD1 as a possible D gene (5 bases). Germline-derived CDR1 and CDR2 are GTSNPN and SVGIG (reference sequence). The length of the CDR3 is 13 residues. V was cut by 5 bases and J by 0 bases, with 8 bases left in between. Here the CDR3 DNA reads TGTGCCTGGGGACATAGCTCTGGAAACACCATATATTTT. The encoded protein is CAWGHSSGNTIYF.

This chain links TRBV18 with TRBJ1-6; TRBD1 aligns across 8 bases. The ends lost 3 bases at V and 7 bases at J; junction bases unmatched: 5. Looked up from germline, CDR1 is KGHSH and CDR2 is LQKENI. CDR3 length equals 15 residues. CDR3 protein: CASSPAGQENSPLHF. CDR3 DNA sequence: TGTGCCAGCTCACCGGCGGGACAGGAGAATTCACCCCTCCACTTT.